These T cell receptor beta chains were read from a single sample in a study of T cells in Graves' hyperthyroidism and ophthalmopathy. TCRdb fed the multiplex PCR reads into MiXCR, producing one record per CDR3 protein. Here the sample spans 490,000 or so distinct CDR3 sequences, about 46% being singletons. Input material: peripheral blood or thyroid tissue (not recorded which). All receptors come from an adult woman with Graves' disease, either hyperthyroidism or ophthalmopathy (not recorded which). Each CDR3 is given with its conserved first and last residue. Each record gives: V gene, D gene, clone size, J gene, CDR3 DNA, CDR3 protein. D genes are given only for firm matches. Size is omitted from some rows. Given values are once, few, many or a class for expanded clones.

TRBV7-9	TRBD2	.	TRBJ2-2	TGTGCCAGCAGCTGGGGACTAGCGGGGCTCACCGGGGAGCTGTTTTTT	CASSWGLAGLTGELFF
TRBV10-1	.	.	TRBJ2-7	TGCGCCACCTCGCTCGGAGCCGAGCAGTACTTC	CATSLGAEQYF
TRBV20-1	TRBD2	many	TRBJ2-2	TGCAGTGCTCGGGGACTAGCGGGAGACGTGAGCACCGGGGAGCTGTTTTTT	CSARGLAGDVSTGELFF
TRBV20-1	TRBD1	.	TRBJ1-5	TGCAGTGCTAAACCGACAGGGTACGGGCCCCAGCATTTT	CSAKPTGYGPQHF
TRBV19	.	many	TRBJ2-7	TGTGCCAGTAGTAGGGAGTGGCGTATCCACGAGCAGTACTTC	CASSREWRIHEQYF
TRBV12-3/TRBV12-4	TRBD1	.	TRBJ1-2	TGTGCCAGCAGCCCCGGGACAGGGGAAGTCGGCTACACCTTC	CASSPGTGEVGYTF
TRBV6-1	.	few	TRBJ2-7	TGTGCCAGCAGTGAATCCCCGCGAGGGGCTGGATCCGAGCAGTACTTC	CASSESPRGAGSEQYF
TRBV10-3	.	many	TRBJ1-2	TGTGCCATCAATGCCCAGGGTGACTATGGCTACACCTTC	CAINAQGDYGYTF
TRBV15	.	.	TRBJ2-2	TGTGCCACCAGCATCTATAACACCGGGGAGCTGTTTTTT	CATSIYNTGELFF
TRBV20-1	.	few	TRBJ2-7	TGCAGTGCTCGCCCCATCGGAGGAGCCTACGAGCAGTACTTC	CSARPIGGAYEQYF
TRBV7-9	.	many	TRBJ2-5	TGTGCCAGCAGCTTGACGACGCAAGAGACCCAGTACTTC	CASSLTTQETQYF
TRBV9	TRBD1	.	TRBJ1-2	TGTGCCAGCAGCGCTCGGGACAGGGGGGGATACTATGGCTACACCTTC	CASSARDRGGYYGYTF
TRBV25-1	.	.	TRBJ1-1	TGTGCCAGCATAGGCTTAATCAGGGCTCTGAAGCGAAATGAAGCTTTCTTT	CASIGLIRALKRNEAFF
TRBV3-1	.	.	TRBJ2-7	TGTGCCAGCAGCCAAAGCCGTGCCTTTGGTGGTGTCAAGCAGTACTTC	CASSQSRAFGGVKQYF